Sequencing of this T cell receptor beta chain was carried out in a study of neurological immune-mediated disorders. This clonotype was detected ten times or more. The CDR3 covers 15 residues. Germline trimming cut 4 bases from V and 7 bases from J; bases unmatched to any gene: 7. Germline CDR1 reads SGHVS; CDR2 reads FQNEAQ. Each CDR3 protein is one row after TCRdb ran MiXCR on the 5' RACE reads. The top ten clones hold roughly 1.1% of a sample with some 86,000 distinct CDR3 sequences, 2.6% of them seen once. V and J are TRBV7-8 and TRBJ2-1, with 10 bases lining up with TRBD2. The material sequenced was PBMCs. The clonotype comes from a woman in her 30s with multiple sclerosis. In DNA form, the CDR3 reads TGTGCCAGCAGCTACAGAGCGGGAGGGGGGAATGAGCAGTTCTTC. Protein: CASSYRAGGGNEQFF.